This T cell receptor beta chain originates from a study of pediatric ulcerative colitis. Rectal tissue came from one to two pinch biopsies taken at colonoscopy. The repertoire was sequenced with immunoSEQ multiplex PCR; TCRdb's copy has only in-frame clones and lacks some. The repertoire consists of some 50,000 clones, with more than 60% occurring once and the leading ten covering around 3.5%. Germline assignment: CDR1 SGHTA and CDR2 FQGNSA. The CDR3 covers 12 residues. V was cut by 5 bases and J by 3 bases, with 7 bases left in between. Specimen: gut tissue. The chain employs TRBV7-2 and TRBJ1-2, with unresolved D. The clonotype originates from a girl between 5 and 17 years old with moderate ulcerative colitis. The CDR3 DNA reads as TGTGCCAGCAGCCAGGTTTACTATGGCTACACCTTC. This encodes CASSQVYYGYTF.